The entry below gives a single T cell receptor (beta chain) sequence along with its context. The antigen is unknown. The authors distributed each subset's genomic DNA evenly over several immunoSEQ plates. Only in-frame clones appear in the TCRdb table, and some are missing; sequencing was by immunoSEQ multiplex PCR. The sample holds roughly 590,000 clones; roughly 96% are singletons and the top ten take less than 0.13%. CDR3 length: 10 amino acids. Germline lookup yields CDR1 DFQATT and CDR2 SNEGSKA (reference sequence). The data were obtained in a study of shared clonotypes between healthy human individuals. Overall study findings and caveats: Rarefaction curves obtained for sorted subsets showed sequencing incomplete despite large depth. Naive subsets typically showed greater estimated richness than memory subsets.

In the naive CD8 group, cells lacked CD45RO and were positively selected for CCR7, so terminally differentiated effector memory CD45RA+ cells were left out. The donor cohort consisted entirely of Caucasian adults residing in Nashville, Tennessee. This chain links TRBV20-1 with TRBJ2-5; D is undetermined. The DNA matches TRBJ2-7 better at its end, which makes the J call doubtful. Sequencing was carried out using naive CD8+ T cells sorted from blood. The sequence derives from a woman younger than 45 in good health. The CDR3 DNA sequence: TGCAGTGCTCTGGAACTCGAGCAGTACTTC. Translation gives CSALELEQYF.